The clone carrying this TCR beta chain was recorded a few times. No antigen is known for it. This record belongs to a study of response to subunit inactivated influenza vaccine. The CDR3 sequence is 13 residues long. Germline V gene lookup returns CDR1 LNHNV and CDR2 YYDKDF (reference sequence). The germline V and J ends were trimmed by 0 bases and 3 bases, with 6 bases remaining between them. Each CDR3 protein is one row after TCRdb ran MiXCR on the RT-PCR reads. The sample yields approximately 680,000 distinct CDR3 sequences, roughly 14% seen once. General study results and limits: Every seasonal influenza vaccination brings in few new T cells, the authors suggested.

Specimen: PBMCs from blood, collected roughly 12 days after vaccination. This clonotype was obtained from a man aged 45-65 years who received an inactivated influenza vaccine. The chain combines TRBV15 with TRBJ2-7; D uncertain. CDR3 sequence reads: CATSRDRRYEQYF. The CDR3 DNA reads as TGTGCCACCAGCAGAGATCGGCGCTACGAGCAGTACTTC.